This TCR beta chain appears in the sequencing data of a study of human T cells and chemical hapten exposure. Background on the study: Slight volume differences across pooled libraries mainly accounted for varying per-sample TCR yields. Study results and limitations: TCRs exceeding 1 in 1000 frequency stayed unchanged with DPC sensitization.

Total RNA was extracted from unfractionated whole blood. The germline V gene encodes CDR1 MGHRA and CDR2 YSYEKL. The germline V and J ends were trimmed by 0 bases and 1 base, with 15 bases remaining between them. The CDR3 sequence is 17 residues long. This clonotype appeared a few times. What it recognizes is unknown. The study's library attached unique molecular identifiers to single cDNA molecules. In the original workflow: Between about 23,224 and 750,000 TCRs appeared in each sample, and the median stood at about 100,000. TCRdb re-called the 5' RACE reads with MiXCR, one entry per CDR3 protein. The V and J calls were determined by TCRdb, not by the authors. The table has about 80,000 distinct CDR3 sequences, approximately 15% seen once; the top ten hold under 7.5%.

This sequence was found in a female donor in good health. The chain couples TRBV4-1 to TRBJ1-1; tentative D call: TRBD1 (6 bases). The CDR3 reads CASSQDGVGGANTEAFF. The CDR3 DNA follows: TGCGCCAGCAGCCAAGATGGGGTTGGGGGGGCGAACACTGAAGCTTTCTTT.